The T cell receptor (beta chain) under discussion was sequenced for a study of cytotoxic CD8 clonotypes in ibrutinib-treated CLL. The method was immunoSEQ multiplex PCR; TCRdb's version includes in-frame clones alone and lacks a portion of them. In the table there are about 140,000 clones, around three quarters of which are singletons. About this clone: Its antigen is still unknown.

J gave up 6 bases and V 3 bases, and 5 bases lay outside the gene matches. Germline V gene data show CDR1 as KGHSH and CDR2 as LQKENI. The CDR3 is 15 residues long. Whole-study findings and limits: Different sampling times were used for sustained-remission and progressing patients.

This specimen was PBMCs, taken after 12 months of ibrutinib treatment. The V and J genes are TRBV18 and TRBJ2-1; 10 nucleotides agree with TRBD2. The origin of this receptor is a human donor with chronic lymphocytic leukemia. The CDR3 reads CASSPGASGSNEQFF. CDR3 DNA sequence: TGTGCCAGCTCACCGGGGGCTAGCGGGAGCAATGAGCAGTTCTTC.